What follows are 18 T cell receptor beta chains derived from one specimen sequenced in a study of spatial heterogeneity in lung cancer. TCRdb re-called the 5' RACE reads with MiXCR, one entry per CDR3 protein. The sample consists of tens of thousands of distinct CDR3 sequences, approximately 8.2% of them appearing once. The time point: sample taken at primary tumor resection. Unsorted tumor, nontumor lung tissue or cryopreserved PBMC supplied the whole RNA. The starting material was PBMCs, obtained at surgery. The receptors were sampled from a male donor with early-stage non-small cell lung cancer.

This clonotype was found many times. The CDR3 sequence is CASSYVGGRARRNEQFF. DNA for the CDR3: TGTGCCAGCAGTTACGTGGGCGGGAGGGCCCGTAGGAATGAGCAGTTCTTC. The rearrangement uses TRBV6-2 or TRBV6-3 and TRBJ2-1; TRBD2 matches 9 bases. Trimming cost V 2 bases and J 7 bases; bases outside gene matches: 12. The CDR3 spans 17 residues. Per germline, CDR1 MNHEY and CDR2 SVGEGT.

This clonotype came up many times. The genes are TRBV4-2 and TRBJ1-4, with D possibly being TRBD1 (5 bases). Germline assignment: CDR1 LGHNA and CDR2 YNFKEQ. The CDR3 sequence is 15 residues long. V shed 0 bases and J shed 7 bases, with 12 bases lying between them. CDR3 amino acids: CASSQDGQGGEKLFF. The CDR3 DNA sequence: TGTGCCAGCAGCCAAGACGGGCAGGGTGGTGAAAAACTGTTTTTT.

Ten or more counts support this clonotype. The rearrangement joins TRBV3-1 to TRBJ1-5; D possibly corresponds to TRBD1 (6 bases). Germline CDR1 LGHDT, CDR2 YNNKEL (reference sequence). CDR3 length: 15 residues. The V gene lost 4 bases and the J gene lost 3 bases, with 13 bases spanning the gap. Here the CDR3 reads CASSRGAVINQPQHF. CDR3 DNA sequence: TGTGCCAGCAGCCGGGGGGCCGTTATCAATCAGCCCCAGCATTTT.

The chain combines TRBV4-2 with TRBJ2-3; tentatively, D is TRBD1 (5 bases). V lost 1 base, J lost 3 bases, and 14 bases lay in between. The CDR3 contains 16 residues. From germline, CDR1 is LGHNA and CDR2 YNFKEQ. CDR3 DNA sequence: TGTGCCAGCAGCCAAGCCCCCAGGGTTCAAACAGATACGCAGTATTTT. This codes for CASSQAPRVQTDTQYF.

Only a few counts were recorded for this clonotype. The chain joins TRBV20-1 to TRBJ2-1; 7 nucleotides line up with TRBD2. V was pared by 5 bases and J by 1 base, with 8 bases of the junction left unmatched. CDR3 size: 15 residues. From germline, CDR1 is DFQATT and CDR2 SNEGSKA (reference sequence). The CDR3 region has the DNA TGCAGTGCTCCGGATCCTAGCGGATCCTACAATGAGCAGTTCTTC. This gives the protein CSAPDPSGSYNEQFF.

The V gene is TRBV9, the J gene TRBJ1-6, with D unresolved. With 0 bases removed from V and 10 bases from J, the gap between germline ends came to 8 bases. There are 13 residues in the CDR3. Germline V gene lookup returns CDR1 SGDLS and CDR2 YYNGEE. CDR3 coding DNA: TGTGCCAGCAGCGTAGATACGAGGTCACCCCTCCACTTT. This codes for CASSVDTRSPLHF.

The chain couples TRBV28 to TRBJ2-7; TRBD1 aligns across 7 bases. The CDR3 covers 13 residues. Trimming at V came to 7 bases and at J to 6 bases, leaving 9 bases not matched to a gene. The germline V gene has CDR1 MDHEN and CDR2 SYDVKM. This chain's CDR3 is CASTQEGGLEQYF. The CDR3 DNA is TGTGCCAGCACCCAGGAAGGGGGCCTCGAGCAGTACTTC.

This clonotype was seen a handful of times. This chain links TRBV18 with TRBJ2-7; 10 bases align to TRBD1. This CDR3 is built from 13 residues. Germline CDR1 reads KGHSH; CDR2 reads LQKENI. V lost 3 bases, J lost 5 bases, and 1 base stayed unmatched. CDR3 bases: TGTGCCAGCTCACCTGGGACAGGGGACGAGCAGTACTTC. Protein: CASSPGTGDEQYF. Looking up the rest from reference TRBV18 and TRBJ2-7 gives the full variable domain: NAGVMQNPRHLVRRRGQEARLRCSPMKGHSHVYWYRQLPEEGLKFMVYLQKENIIDESGMPKERFSAEFPKEGPSILRIQQVVRGDSAAYFCASSPGTGDEQYFGPGTRLTVT.

The chain carries TRBV7-2 and TRBJ2-3; 13 nucleotides line up with TRBD2. Unmatched junction bases numbered 4, after V lost 6 bases and J lost 1 base. CDR3 length equals 16 residues. Germline CDR1 SGHTA, CDR2 FQGNSA. Here the CDR3 DNA reads TGTGCCAGCAGGATCGGACTAGCGGGGGGCACAGATACGCAGTATTTT. Its translation: CASRIGLAGGTDTQYF.

This clonotype has just a few counts. The chain recombines TRBV19 with TRBJ2-4; D assignment may be TRBD1 or TRBD2 (5 bases each). Germline loops: CDR1 LNHDA, CDR2 SQIVND (reference sequence). The CDR3 length is 15 residues. The germline V and J ends were trimmed by 4 bases and 0 bases, with 10 bases remaining between them. The CDR3 spells CASSTVGTAKNIQYF. DNA of the CDR3: TGTGCCAGTAGTACGGTTGGGACAGCCAAAAACATTCAGTACTTC.

Only a few counts were recorded for this clonotype. The chain combines TRBV7-3 with TRBJ2-1, with 9 bases lining up with TRBD2. In germline, CDR1 is SGHTA, CDR2 FQGTGA. The ends lost 2 bases at V and 2 bases at J; junction bases unmatched: 1. This CDR3 is 15 amino acids long. CDR3 protein: CASSLQRGAYNEQFF. The CDR3, as DNA: TGTGCCAGCAGCTTACAGCGGGGGGCCTACAATGAGCAGTTCTTC.

The chain combines TRBV20-1 with TRBJ2-3; D ambiguous. The CDR3 sequence is 13 residues long. With 5 bases removed from V and 1 base from J, the gap between germline ends came to 10 bases. Germline V gives CDR1 DFQATT, CDR2 SNEGSKA (reference sequence). CDR3 nucleotide sequence: TGCAGTGCTCAGGACGGACGCACAGATACGCAGTATTTT. Translated: CSAQDGRTDTQYF.

This clonotype came up many times. V is TRBV20-1 and J is TRBJ2-7, with 8 bases lining up with TRBD2. Trimming took 3 bases from V and 6 from J; bases not matched to a gene: 7. The CDR3 is 13 amino acids. Germline CDR1 and CDR2: DFQATT and SNEGSKA (reference sequence). The CDR3 sequence: CSARPPGRGEQYF. CDR3 nucleotides: TGCAGTGCTAGGCCCCCCGGGAGGGGCGAGCAGTACTTC.

This clonotype was observed many times. The chain is built from TRBV20-1 and TRBJ1-2; 8 bases are shared with TRBD1. Germline V lookup: CDR1 DFQATT, CDR2 SNEGSKA (reference sequence). The CDR3 is made up of 14 amino acids. The V gene end was trimmed by 0 bases and the J gene end by 8 bases; junction bases not matched to a gene: 8. The DNA of the CDR3 is TGCAGTGCTAGAGAGTACAGGGGGTCTATGGGCTACACCTTC. This translates into CSAREYRGSMGYTF.

Notes on this clonotype: Germline and junction disagree at one end, which may indicate a read error. V gene TRBV3-1 combines with J gene TRBJ2-1, with D possibly being TRBD1 or TRBD2 (5 bases each). The CDR3 spans 12 residues. CDR1 and CDR2 from the germline V gene are LGHDT and YNNKEL (reference sequence). The CDR3 bases are TGTGCCAGCAGCCAAGACCTCCGGGTGGGGGTCTTC. It encodes CASSQDLRVGVF.

The rearrangement uses TRBV20-1 and TRBJ1-2; TRBD1 agrees at 7 bases. This CDR3 contains 15 residues. Germline V gene sequence: CDR1 DFQATT, CDR2 SNEGSKA (reference sequence). Trimming cost V 5 bases and J 2 bases; bases outside gene matches: 11. CDR3 in amino acids: CSAPLQGQMNYGYTF. The CDR3 DNA is TGCAGTGCTCCGTTACAGGGACAGATGAACTATGGCTACACCTTC.

This clonotype was observed a handful of times. The rearrangement links TRBV28 to TRBJ2-2; the D gene is possibly TRBD1 (5 bases). Germline loops: CDR1 MDHEN, CDR2 SYDVKM. V shed 2 bases and J shed 5 bases, with 9 bases lying between them. The CDR3 sequence is 14 residues long. DNA for the CDR3: TGTGCCAGCAGTTTACAGGGTCGGACCGGGGAGCTGTTTTTT. The encoded protein is CASSLQGRTGELFF.

The gene calls are TRBV10-3 and TRBJ2-2; D uncertain. Germline CDR1 ENHRY, CDR2 SYGVKD. The length of the CDR3 is 14 residues. The germline V and J ends were trimmed by 10 bases and 1 base, with 13 bases remaining between them. Here the CDR3 DNA reads TGTGCCACAACAAGAGATGGGAACACCGGGGAGCTGTTTTTT. Translated: CATTRDGNTGELFF.